This T cell receptor (beta chain) was sequenced for a study of T cell repertoires in cytomegalovirus infection. Study-wide results and limits: Frequencies of public TCR beta families were cumulated, and this identified carriers of CMV plus the relevant HLA. Predominance within the ex vivo response was attributable to HLA-C-restricted CMV-specific TCR beta clonotypes.

The CDR3 runs 14 residues. The ends were cut back, 7 bases at V and 4 bases at J, with 14 bases in the middle. The germline V gene has CDR1 SNHLY and CDR2 FYNNEI. This clonotype came up a few times. Its antigen is unknown. From the reads, TCRdb called clonotypes with MiXCR, one entry per CDR3 protein. Found here are 110,000 to 150,000 distinct CDR3 sequences, under 8.5% of them singletons; the top ten hold 18%. The chain joins TRBV2 to TRBJ1-5; the D gene is possibly TRBD1 (6 bases). This TCR was recovered from a human donor in good health (CMV status not recorded). Some clones in this sample may be carry-over from other donors' samples. Sequenced: PBMCs. CDR3 nucleotides: TGTGCCAGCACTCCCGACCAGGGGAATCAGCCCCAGCATTTT. This encodes CASTPDQGNQPQHF.